The clone carrying this T cell receptor (beta chain) was counted ten times or more. This sample's time point: newly diagnosed GD, antithyroid drugs for less than 3 months. Scientists built the TCR library using RNA that was extracted from PBMCs. In Xi'an, China, an endocrinology department was the source of patients. The data are from a study of regulatory T cells in long-lasting Graves disease. The CDR3 runs 12 residues. With 6 bases removed from V and 6 bases from J, the gap between germline ends came to 10 bases. Germline V gene sequence: CDR1 MNHNS, CDR2 SASEGT. CDR3-region Arm-PCR and iRepertoire HTBI primers produced the TCR beta libraries. Source study methods: Identification yielded approximately 67 TRBV and over eleven TRBJ segments across samples. TCRdb passed the multiplex PCR reads through MiXCR, listing each CDR3 protein once. The V and J calls reflect TCRdb's pipeline rather than the authors' work. The table includes just over 600,000 distinct CDR3 sequences, around 17% detected once.

Separately, the same data were catalogued under a study of T cells in Graves' hyperthyroidism and ophthalmopathy. From that report: On the basis of clinical symptoms, serum thyroxine and TRAb, thyroid ultrasound and orbital computed tomography, diagnoses were made. Most thyroid clonotypes that were expanded above 0.001 also turned up in blood.

V usage is TRBV6-1 and J usage is TRBJ2-3, with TRBD1 as a possible D gene (5 bases). The sequence came from a woman in her thirties with Graves disease. The sequencing here drew on peripheral blood mononuclear cells (PBMCs), taken at new diagnosis, from a patient treated with antithyroid drugs. CDR3 sequence reads: CASRSSGDTQYF. The DNA of the CDR3 is TGTGCCAGCAGAAGCTCAGGGGATACGCAGTATTTT.